This TCR beta chain was sequenced for a study of CD8 T cells in ankylosing spondylitis. The germline gives CDR1 SGHRS, CDR2 YFSETQ. The CDR3 is made up of 15 amino acids. V shed 0 bases and J shed 4 bases, with 11 bases lying between them. The authors made TCR beta libraries by quantitative 5'-RACE with molecular barcodes. TCRdb processed the 5' RACE reads anew with MiXCR; each CDR3 protein has one entry. The sample has some 30,000 distinct CDR3 sequences, more than 13% seen once. Sequences were obtained from blood. The chain employs TRBV5-1 and TRBJ2-1; D uncertain. This sequence was found in a male donor with ankylosing spondylitis or in good health (not recorded which). CDR3 DNA: TGCGCCAGCAGCTTGGCGTCGACAAGTTACAATGAGCAGTTCTTC. This sequence encodes CASSLASTSYNEQFF.